These T cell receptor beta chains were read from a single sample in a study of response to subunit inactivated influenza vaccine. TCRdb itself ran the RT-PCR reads through MiXCR, one entry per CDR3 protein. The repertoire holds hundreds of thousands of distinct CDR3 sequences, with more than 15% as singletons. The source was PBMCs from blood, collected 11 to 12 days after vaccination. The source is a man between 50 and 59 years old who received an inactivated influenza vaccine. Each CDR3 is given with its conserved first and last residue. A D gene is named only where the DNA matches it firmly. Clone size, where shown, is once, few, many, or a class for clones that have expanded.

CDR3 protein	CDR3 DNA	J gene	clone size	V gene	D gene
CASSPNTEAFF	TGTGCCAGCAGCCCCAACACTGAAGCTTTCTTT	TRBJ1-1	many	TRBV28	NA
CASSRYSGNIQYF	TGTGCCAGCAGCCGTTACTCAGGGAACATTCAGTACTTC	TRBJ2-4	NA	TRBV9	NA
CASSRRSSYEQYF	TGCGCCAGCAGCCGCCGGAGCTCCTACGAGCAGTACTTC	TRBJ2-7	NA	TRBV10-2	NA
CSARGPSTDTQYF	TGCAGTGCCCGAGGGCCCAGCACAGATACGCAGTATTTT	TRBJ2-3	NA	TRBV20-1	NA
CATSRPGVGTGELFF	TGTGCCACCAGCAGACCGGGAGTTGGGACCGGGGAGCTGTTTTTT	TRBJ2-2	NA	TRBV15	NA
CASSESIAGIYEQYF	TGCGCCAGCAGTGAGTCGATAGCGGGGATCTACGAGCAGTACTTC	TRBJ2-7	few	TRBV10-1	TRBD2
CASSLLGGTGSYEQYF	TGCGCCAGCAGCTTGCTGGGAGGCACGGGTTCCTACGAGCAGTACTTC	TRBJ2-7	NA	TRBV5-1	NA
CASSPMSEGHLRQPQHF	TGTGCCAGCTCACCAATGAGCGAGGGACACCTCCGGCAGCCCCAGCATTTT	TRBJ1-5	few	TRBV18	NA
CASSRPTTSGSTDTQYF	TGTGCCAGCAGCCGACCAACGACTAGCGGCAGCACAGATACGCAGTATTTT	TRBJ2-3	few	TRBV12-3/TRBV12-4	TRBD2
CASSRTGDGQPQHF	TGTGCCAGCAGCCGGACAGGGGACGGGCAGCCCCAGCATTTT	TRBJ1-5	few	TRBV6-2/TRBV6-3	TRBD1
CATSDARDIPNEQYF	TGTGCCACCAGTGACGCCCGGGACATCCCCAACGAGCAGTACTTC	TRBJ2-7	few	TRBV24-1	NA
CSVEVRTGGEQYF	TGCAGCGTTGAAGTTAGGACAGGGGGAGAGCAGTACTTC	TRBJ2-7	NA	TRBV29-1	TRBD1
CSAIPGQGAWEQYF	TGCAGTGCTATCCCGGGACAGGGGGCGTGGGAGCAGTACTTC	TRBJ2-7	few	TRBV20-1	TRBD1
CASSGTQGHGELFF	TGTGCCAGCAGTGGGACTCAGGGGCACGGGGAGCTGTTTTTT	TRBJ2-2	few	TRBV12-3/TRBV12-4	NA
CSASGVEPYGYTF	TGCAGTGCTAGTGGGGTAGAGCCCTATGGCTACACCTTC	TRBJ1-2	NA	TRBV20-1	NA
CATSVGGGRRDTQYF	TGTGCCACCAGTGTCGGAGGGGGCCGCAGAGATACGCAGTATTTT	TRBJ2-3	few	TRBV24-1	NA
CASSLVLRDTQYF	TGTGCCAGCAGCTTAGTGCTCCGAGATACGCAGTATTTT	TRBJ2-3	NA	TRBV11-2	NA
CASSLDSLSYNEQFF	TGTGCCAGCAGCTTAGACAGTCTCTCCTACAATGAGCAGTTCTTC	TRBJ2-1	many	TRBV7-6	NA
CAWSTRVSYEQYF	TGTGCCTGGAGTACGCGGGTCTCCTACGAGCAGTACTTC	TRBJ2-7	many	TRBV30	NA
CASSTPPVGEQFF	TGTGCCAGCAGTACCCCCCCGGTGGGGGAGCAGTTCTTC	TRBJ2-1	NA	TRBV28	NA
CATSPRGTVRTDTQYF	TGTGCCACCAGCCCCCGGGGGACAGTACGCACAGATACGCAGTATTTT	TRBJ2-3	few	TRBV24-1	NA
CSVDGTEAFF	TGCAGCGTTGATGGGACTGAAGCTTTCTTT	TRBJ1-1	few	TRBV29-1	NA
CASSFNGRNQETQYF	TGTGCCAGCAGTTTCAATGGGCGGAACCAAGAGACCCAGTACTTC	TRBJ2-5	NA	TRBV28	NA
CAISGQQGANTEAFF	TGTGCCATCAGTGGACAACAGGGGGCGAACACTGAAGCTTTCTTT	TRBJ1-1	NA	TRBV10-3	TRBD1
CASSQGQSNQPQHF	TGCGCCAGCAGCCAAGGACAGAGCAATCAGCCCCAGCATTTT	TRBJ1-5	many	TRBV4-3	NA
CASSPGTGINTGELFF	TGTGCCAGCAGTCCCGGGACAGGGATTAACACCGGGGAGCTGTTTTTT	TRBJ2-2	few	TRBV12-3/TRBV12-4	TRBD1
CASRRGWGTEAFF	TGTGCCAGCAGGAGGGGCTGGGGCACTGAAGCTTTCTTT	TRBJ1-1	many	TRBV11-2	NA
CASMDPLLRNEQFF	TGTGCCAGTATGGACCCACTTCTGAGGAATGAGCAGTTCTTC	TRBJ2-1	few	TRBV19	NA
CSAYRTGSTDTQYF	TGCAGTGCTTATAGGACAGGGAGCACAGATACGCAGTATTTT	TRBJ2-3	many	TRBV20-1	TRBD1
CASSADRGHGYTF	TGTGCCAGCAGCGCGGACAGGGGGCATGGCTACACCTTC	TRBJ1-2	once	TRBV9	TRBD1
CASSSRQGSNYGYTF	TGTGCCAGCAGTTCCCGACAGGGGTCTAACTATGGCTACACCTTC	TRBJ1-2	many	TRBV25-1	TRBD1
CASRNGASSYEQYF	TGTGCCAGCAGAAACGGGGCGAGCTCCTACGAGCAGTACTTC	TRBJ2-7	few	TRBV6-2/TRBV6-3	NA
CASSQAGTGRSYEQYF	TGTGCCAGCAGCCAGGCCGGGACAGGGAGGTCCTACGAGCAGTACTTC	TRBJ2-7	few	TRBV3-1	TRBD1
CSARYRPALDTGELFF	TGCAGTGCTAGATACCGGCCAGCCCTGGACACCGGGGAGCTGTTTTTT	TRBJ2-2	NA	TRBV20-1	NA
CASSYPGSDEQFF	TGTGCCAGCAGTTACCCAGGGTCCGATGAGCAGTTCTTC	TRBJ2-1	many	TRBV6-2/TRBV6-3	NA
CASSEIVTVDNSPLHF	TGCGCCAGCAGCGAGATAGTCACAGTAGATAATTCACCCCTCCACTTT	TRBJ1-6	few	TRBV4-1	NA
CASSLSTQATDTQYF	TGTGCCAGCAGTTTATCGACGCAGGCCACAGATACGCAGTATTTT	TRBJ2-3	few	TRBV27	NA
CSAPLAGLYNEQFF	TGCAGTGCTCCTCTAGCGGGGCTATACAATGAGCAGTTCTTC	TRBJ2-1	few	TRBV20-1	TRBD2
CASSSNPPRYEQYF	TGTGCCAGCAGTTCAAACCCTCCACGGTACGAGCAGTACTTC	TRBJ2-7	few	TRBV6-2/TRBV6-3	NA
CSVELEPGGTYEQYF	TGCAGCGTTGAGTTGGAGCCAGGGGGCACCTACGAGCAGTACTTC	TRBJ2-7	few	TRBV29-1	TRBD1
CARSLGGGTDTQYF	TGTGCCAGAAGCTTGGGGGGGGGCACAGATACGCAGTATTTT	TRBJ2-3	NA	TRBV5-5	TRBD2
CATGQGDYGYTF	TGTGCCACCGGACAGGGGGACTATGGCTACACCTTC	TRBJ1-2	NA	TRBV10-3	TRBD1
CASSLAQLAGATDTQYF	TGCGCCAGCAGCTTGGCCCAACTAGCGGGAGCCACAGATACGCAGTATTTT	TRBJ2-3	NA	TRBV5-1	TRBD2
CSATGPRADEQFF	TGCAGTGCTACCGGGCCCAGGGCGGATGAGCAGTTCTTC	TRBJ2-1	NA	TRBV20-1	NA
CASSRGQGGNEQFF	TGCGCCAGCAGCCGAGGGCAGGGGGGAAATGAGCAGTTCTTC	TRBJ2-1	NA	TRBV4-1	NA
CASNLGGNEQFF	TGTGCCAGCAACCTGGGGGGGAATGAGCAGTTCTTC	TRBJ2-1	many	TRBV7-2	TRBD2
CASRPRVAGGQETQYF	TGTGCCAGCAGACCCCGGGTTGCGGGGGGCCAGGAGACCCAGTACTTC	TRBJ2-5	NA	TRBV2	TRBD2
CASVSTGGNTEAFF	TGTGCCAGTGTATCGACAGGGGGCAACACTGAAGCTTTCTTT	TRBJ1-1	NA	TRBV19	TRBD1
CASSRGQGGTYEQYF	TGTGCCAGCAGCCGAGGCCAGGGGGGGACCTACGAGCAGTACTTC	TRBJ2-7	NA	TRBV7-9	NA
CASSQNTDSPLHF	TGCGCCAGCAGCCAAAACACGGATTCACCCCTCCACTTT	TRBJ1-6	few	TRBV4-1	NA
CASSIRTSPDNEQFF	TGTGCCAGCAGCATCCGGACTAGTCCGGACAATGAGCAGTTCTTC	TRBJ2-1	few	TRBV7-2	TRBD2
CASSLRTGSLSYEQYF	TGTGCCAGCTCGCTGAGGACAGGGTCCCTCTCCTACGAGCAGTACTTC	TRBJ2-7	few	TRBV18	TRBD1
CSVARGPYEQYF	TGCAGCGTTGCGCGGGGTCCCTACGAGCAGTACTTC	TRBJ2-7	few	TRBV29-1	NA
CASSFSGQGYGYTF	TGTGCCAGCAGTTTTTCTGGACAGGGGTATGGCTACACCTTC	TRBJ1-2	NA	TRBV28	TRBD1
CATSDPLDRVNGYTF	TGTGCCACCAGTGATCCGCTGGACAGGGTCAATGGCTACACCTTC	TRBJ1-2	few	TRBV24-1	TRBD1